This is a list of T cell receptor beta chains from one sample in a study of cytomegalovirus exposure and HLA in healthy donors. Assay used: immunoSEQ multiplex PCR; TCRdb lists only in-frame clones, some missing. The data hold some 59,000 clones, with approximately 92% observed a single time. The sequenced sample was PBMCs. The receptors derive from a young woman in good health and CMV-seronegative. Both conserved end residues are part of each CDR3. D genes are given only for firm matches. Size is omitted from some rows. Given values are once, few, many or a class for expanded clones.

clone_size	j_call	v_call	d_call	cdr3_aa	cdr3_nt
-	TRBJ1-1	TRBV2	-	CASNNEQGRAEAFF	TGTGCCAGTAACAACGAGCAGGGGAGGGCTGAAGCTTTCTTT
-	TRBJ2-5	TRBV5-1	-	CASSRPTQTQYF	TGCGCCAGCAGCCGCCCAACTCAGACCCAGTACTTC
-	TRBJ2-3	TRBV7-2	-	CASSRTNRAGTDTQYF	TGTGCCAGCAGCCGCACAAACAGGGCTGGCACAGATACGCAGTATTTT
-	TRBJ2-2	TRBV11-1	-	CASSSGQSGNYRNTGELFF	TGTGCCAGCAGCTCCGGCCAGTCCGGCAACTATAGGAACACCGGGGAGCTGTTTTTT
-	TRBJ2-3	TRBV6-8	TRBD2	CASSSTRGLAGGRDTQYF	TGTGCCAGCAGTTCCACCCGGGGACTAGCGGGAGGTAGAGATACGCAGTATTTT
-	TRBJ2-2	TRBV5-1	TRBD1	CASSLTQGAGELFF	TGCGCCAGCAGCTTAACACAGGGGGCCGGGGAGCTGTTTTTT
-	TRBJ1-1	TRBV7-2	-	CASSSRGGQVNTEAFF	TGTGCCAGCAGCTCTAGGGGGGGGCAGGTGAACACTGAAGCTTTCTTT
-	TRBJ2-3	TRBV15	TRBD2	CATSREIRPSGSTDTQYF	TGTGCCACCAGCAGAGAAATTCGGCCTAGCGGATCCACAGATACGCAGTATTTT
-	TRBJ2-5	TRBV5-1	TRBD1	CASSGDRVQETQYF	TGCGCCAGCAGCGGGGACAGGGTGCAAGAGACCCAGTACTTC
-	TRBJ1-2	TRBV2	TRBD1	CASSSTGESSDGYTF	TGTGCCAGCAGCTCTACAGGGGAGAGTAGTGATGGCTACACCTTC
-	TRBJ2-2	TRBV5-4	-	CASSPDAGRLTGELFF	TGTGCCAGCAGCCCGGATGCGGGCAGGTTGACCGGGGAGCTGTTTTTT
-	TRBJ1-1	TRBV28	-	CASSLPVGGGNTEAFF	TGTGCCAGCAGTTTACCCGTGGGGGGGGGAAACACTGAAGCTTTCTTT
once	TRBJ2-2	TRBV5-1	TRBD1	CASSFGTGGLGELFF	TGCGCCAGCAGCTTCGGGACAGGGGGCCTCGGGGAGCTGTTTTTT
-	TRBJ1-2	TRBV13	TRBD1	CASSRPGQGPNQDGYTF	TGTGCCAGCAGCCGACCGGGACAGGGTCCTAATCAGGATGGCTACACCTTC
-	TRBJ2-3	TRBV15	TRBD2	CATSSPGLAGLDTQYF	TGTGCCACCAGCTCCCCGGGACTAGCGGGACTCGATACGCAGTATTTT
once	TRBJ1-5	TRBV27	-	CASSTYPGGNQPQHF	TGTGCCAGCAGTACTTACCCCGGCGGTAATCAGCCCCAGCATTTT
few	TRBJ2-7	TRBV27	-	CASSPFSGFYEQYF	TGTGCCAGCAGTCCTTTTAGCGGATTCTACGAGCAGTACTTC
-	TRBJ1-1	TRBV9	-	CASSVGLGRRAFF	TGTGCCAGCAGCGTAGGATTGGGGAGGAGAGCTTTCTTT
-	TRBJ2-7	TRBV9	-	CASSAHGGSYEQYF	TGTGCCAGCAGCGCCCACGGGGGCTCCTACGAGCAGTACTTC
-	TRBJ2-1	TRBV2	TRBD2	CASNLAGYNEQFF	TGTGCCAGCAACCTAGCGGGATACAATGAGCAGTTCTTC
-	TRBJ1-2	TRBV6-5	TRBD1	CASSRDRHGYTF	TGTGCCAGCAGTCGGGACAGACATGGCTACACCTTC
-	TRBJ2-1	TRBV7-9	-	CASSPGSNNEQFF	TGTGCCAGCAGCCCGGGAAGCAACAATGAGCAGTTCTTC
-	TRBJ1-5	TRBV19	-	CASSNSPGGNQPQHF	TGTGCCAGTAGTAACTCCCCAGGTGGGAATCAGCCCCAGCATTTT
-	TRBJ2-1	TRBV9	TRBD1	CASMNRGNNEQFF	TGTGCCAGCATGAACAGGGGTAACAATGAGCAGTTCTTC
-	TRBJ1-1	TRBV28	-	CASSLPLAGARASEAFF	TGTGCCAGCAGTCTCCCACTGGCAGGGGCTCGTGCCTCTGAAGCTTTCTTT
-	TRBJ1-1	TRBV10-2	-	CASSEPAASEAFF	TGCGCCAGCAGTGAGCCTGCAGCGTCTGAAGCTTTCTTT
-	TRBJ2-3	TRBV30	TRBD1	CAWSLTGPDTQYF	TGTGCCTGGAGTTTGACAGGGCCAGATACGCAGTATTTT
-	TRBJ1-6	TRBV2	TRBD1	CASRGQGNSPLHF	TGTGCCAGTAGAGGACAGGGTAATTCACCCCTCCACTTT
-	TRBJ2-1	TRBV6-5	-	CASSYESYNEQFF	TGTGCCAGCAGTTACGAGTCTTACAATGAGCAGTTCTTC
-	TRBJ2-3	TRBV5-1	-	CASSATGTATDTQYF	TGCGCCAGCAGCGCGACCGGGACTGCGACAGATACGCAGTATTTT
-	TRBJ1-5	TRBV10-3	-	CAISEGQGQPQHF	TGTGCCATCAGTGAGGGACAAGGACAGCCCCAGCATTTT
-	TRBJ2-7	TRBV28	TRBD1	CASSPDRGTLYEQYF	TGTGCCAGCAGTCCCGACAGGGGGACCCTCTACGAGCAGTACTTC
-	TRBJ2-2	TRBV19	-	CASFALGGVDTGELFF	TGTGCCAGTTTCGCACTAGGGGGGGTCGACACCGGGGAGCTGTTTTTT
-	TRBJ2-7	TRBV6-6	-	CASTTGEAYEQYF	TGTGCCAGCACCACGGGAGAAGCCTACGAGCAGTACTTC
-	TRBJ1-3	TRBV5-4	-	CASSPGQSGNTIYF	TGTGCCAGCAGCCCAGGACAGTCTGGAAACACCATATATTTT
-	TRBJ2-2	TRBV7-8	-	CASSLAGGSTGELFF	TGTGCCAGCAGCTTAGCGGGAGGATCCACCGGGGAGCTGTTTTTT
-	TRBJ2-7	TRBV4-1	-	CASSQESQGGYEQYF	TGCGCCAGCAGCCAAGAGAGCCAGGGAGGCTACGAGCAGTACTTC
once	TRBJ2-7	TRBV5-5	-	CASSLDGYEQYF	TGTGCCAGCAGCTTGGACGGGTACGAGCAGTACTTC
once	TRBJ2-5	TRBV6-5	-	CASREGGQETQYF	TGTGCCAGCAGGGAGGGGGGGCAAGAGACCCAGTACTTC
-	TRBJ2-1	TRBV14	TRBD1	CASSPSQGYTIEQFF	TGTGCCAGCAGCCCCTCACAGGGGTACACGATTGAGCAGTTCTTC
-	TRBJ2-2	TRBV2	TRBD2	CASSDSGGDTGELFF	TGTGCCAGCAGTGATTCGGGAGGGGACACCGGGGAGCTGTTTTTT
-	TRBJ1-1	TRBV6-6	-	CASSSIQYTEAFF	TGTGCCAGCAGTTCAATACAGTACACTGAAGCTTTCTTT
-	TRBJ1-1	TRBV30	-	CAWSVGGPTEAFF	TGTGCCTGGAGTGTGGGGGGGCCCACTGAAGCTTTCTTT
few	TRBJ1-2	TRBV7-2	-	CASSLGSSGYGYTF	TGTGCCAGCAGCTTAGGGTCGAGCGGATATGGCTACACCTTC
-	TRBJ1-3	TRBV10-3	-	CAISEPGVLSGNTIYF	TGTGCCATCAGTGAGCCCGGGGTTTTGTCTGGAAACACCATATATTTT